This entry lists 8 T cell receptor beta chains sequenced from one sample in a study of technical replicates of blood from a handful of donors. Sequencing was performed with immunoSEQ multiplex PCR; in TCRdb, only in-frame clones are kept and a portion is missing. Of about 80,000 clones listed, 75% to 95% are singletons. The sequenced sample consisted of T cells isolated from PBMCs. Receptors originate from a human donor in good health.

This clone was counted once. The chain couples TRBV6-5 to TRBJ1-5; weak D call: TRBD1 (6 bases). Trimming took 6 bases from V and 0 from J, leaving 12 bases between them. The CDR3 contains 15 residues. Germline values: CDR1 MNHEY, CDR2 SVGAGI. CDR3 in amino acids: CASRTGPYSNQPQHF. For the CDR3, the DNA is TGTGCCAGCAGAACAGGGCCCTATAGCAATCAGCCCCAGCATTTT.

The DNA of the CDR3 is TGTGCCAGCAGCTCTAGCCCGGGTTTGGGCAATCAGCCCCAGCATTTT. This encodes CASSSSPGLGNQPQHF. V and J are TRBV7-2 and TRBJ1-5, with D unresolved. V lost 4 bases to trimming and J lost 2 bases, with 15 bases between them. CDR1 is SGHTA, CDR2 FQGNSA, per germline. The CDR3 length is 16 residues.

CDR3 DNA sequence: TGTGCCAGCAGTTCGACAGGATCCTACGAGCAGTACTTC. Translating it yields CASSSTGSYEQYF. This rearrangement joins TRBV11-3 to TRBJ2-7; TRBD1 is a possible D gene (6 bases). In germline, CDR1 is SGHNT, CDR2 YENEEA. CDR3 length: 13 amino acids. V lost 6 bases, J lost 1 base, and 10 bases lay in between.

V usage is TRBV11-3 and J usage is TRBJ2-3; a possible D gene is TRBD2 (5 bases). This CDR3 comprises 12 residues. Trimming pared 5 bases from V and 5 bases from J, leaving 8 bases between. CDR1 is SGHNT, CDR2 YENEEA, per germline. In DNA form, the CDR3 reads TGTGCCAGCAGCATTAGCGTAGATACGCAGTATTTT. It translates to CASSISVDTQYF.

This chain connects TRBV6-1 to TRBJ1-2; TRBD1 matches at 7 bases. The CDR3 covers 12 residues. Trimming removed 7 bases from V and 7 bases from J; junction bases left unmatched: 6. In germline, CDR1 is MNHNS, CDR2 SASEGT. CDR3 bases: TGTGCCAGCAAGGACCGGGACAGTGGCTACACCTTC. Translating it yields CASKDRDSGYTF.

This sequence joins TRBV7-2 and TRBJ2-2; the match to TRBD2 covers 7 bases. CDR3 size: 15 residues. CDR1 is SGHTA, CDR2 FQGNSA, per germline. V lost 4 bases to trimming and J lost 2 bases; unmatched junction nucleotides: 4. Here the CDR3 DNA reads TGTGCCAGCAGCTACCTAGCGGCAAACACCGGGGAGCTGTTTTTT. Encoded protein: CASSYLAANTGELFF.

The chain combines TRBV23-1 with TRBJ2-7; D may be TRBD1 (7 bases). TRBV23-1 is marked as an open reading frame, function uncertain. The CDR3 covers 16 residues. Deletions cut 0 bases from V and 1 base from J, with 13 bases between. The CDR3 DNA sequence: TGCGCCAGCAGTCAATCGCAGCAGGGGGGTTCCTACGAGCAGTACTTC. Protein sequence: CASSQSQQGGSYEQYF.

The rearrangement uses TRBV5-8 and TRBJ1-5, with no clear D. The CDR3 has 16 amino acids. Per the germline V gene, CDR1 is SGHTS and CDR2 is YDEGEE. V was trimmed by 3 bases and J by 2 bases, leaving 15 bases between them. Here the CDR3 DNA reads TGTGCCAGCAGCTCGTTCACGGGTGCTGGCAATCAGCCCCAGCATTTT. The encoded protein is CASSSFTGAGNQPQHF.